The T cell receptor (beta chain) described here comes from a study of blood T cells in healthy people across ages. Across the whole study: Using template switching, researchers captured about one barcoded beta molecule for each two T cells. General observations from the study: Whereas aged donors had fewer naive CD4+ cells, long-lived donors had more of them and higher diversity.

Through a sample-barcoded 5' primer and a J-beta primer mix, a second PCR was run for about 6 to 12 cycles. TCRdb called the 5' RACE reads again in MiXCR, with one record for every CDR3 protein. The sample carries hundreds of thousands of distinct CDR3 sequences, about 61% recorded once. CDR3 length: 15 residues. Trimming stripped 0 bases from V and 2 bases from J, with 10 bases between. Germline V CDR1 and CDR2: SGDLS, YYNGEE. As regards this clonotype: The antigen is unknown.

V gene TRBV9 combines with J gene TRBJ2-3; D is unclear. This TCR derives from a man aged 40-55 years in good health. Source material: blood. The CDR3, as DNA: TGTGCCAGCAGCGTAGCTACTTGGGACACAGATACGCAGTATTTT. It specifies CASSVATWDTDTQYF.